This T cell receptor beta chain was found in a study of shared clonotypes between healthy human individuals. Authors' methods: ImmunoSEQ sequences covered only the junction and lacked quality scores; filtering therefore differed. The repertoire was sequenced with immunoSEQ multiplex PCR; TCRdb's copy has only in-frame clones and lacks some. V and J calls and clone size are those listed in that table; D and trimming were worked out from the DNA. The repertoire consists of about 2.1 million clones, with just under 95% occurring once and the leading ten covering roughly 1.7%. This CDR3 contains 15 residues. From germline, CDR1 is SGDLS and CDR2 YYNGEE. V lost 0 bases and J 6 bases, leaving 15 bases between the germline ends. Naive CD8 cells lacked CD45RO, underwent positive selection for CCR7 and left out terminally differentiated effector memory CD45RA+ cells.

The gene calls are TRBV9 and TRBJ1-2; D is unresolved. Sequencing input: naive CD8+ T cells from PBMCs. The source of this sequence is a man aged 18-30 years in good health. Some clones in this sample may be carry-over from other donors' samples. This CDR3 reads CASSVAGSGLDGYTF. In nucleotides, the CDR3 is TGTGCCAGCAGCGTAGCGGGATCTGGCCTAGATGGCTACACCTTC. The entire variable domain, with the rest obtained from reference TRBV9 and TRBJ1-2, is as follows: DSGVTQTPKHLITATGQRVTLRCSPRSGDLSVYWYQQSLDQGLQFLIQYYNGEERAKGNILERFSAQQFPDLHSELNLSSLELGDSALYFCASSVAGSGLDGYTFGSGTRLTVV.